This T cell receptor (beta chain) stems from a study of blood T cell repertoires in COVID-19. Trimming cost V 5 bases and J 8 bases, with 15 bases left between them. Germline V gene sequence: CDR1 LNHDA, CDR2 SQIVND (reference sequence). This CDR3 comprises 13 residues. Among Cohort 3 donors, those recovered had two negative PCRs, clearance, or symptom resolution. The data were produced by immunoSEQ multiplex PCR, yet TCRdb's version contains in-frame clones alone and is incomplete. The sample includes some 190,000 clones, 70% to 85% of them seen just once. The receptor's source is a woman in her thirties who had recovered from COVID-19. The chain uses TRBV19 and TRBJ1-2, with D possibly matching TRBD1 (6 bases). Sequencing was done on a sample of PBMCs or T cells enriched from blood (not recorded which). CDR3: CASSRWAGEGYTF. The CDR3 coding sequence is TGTGCCAGTAGTCGTTGGGCAGGGGAAGGCTACACCTTC.